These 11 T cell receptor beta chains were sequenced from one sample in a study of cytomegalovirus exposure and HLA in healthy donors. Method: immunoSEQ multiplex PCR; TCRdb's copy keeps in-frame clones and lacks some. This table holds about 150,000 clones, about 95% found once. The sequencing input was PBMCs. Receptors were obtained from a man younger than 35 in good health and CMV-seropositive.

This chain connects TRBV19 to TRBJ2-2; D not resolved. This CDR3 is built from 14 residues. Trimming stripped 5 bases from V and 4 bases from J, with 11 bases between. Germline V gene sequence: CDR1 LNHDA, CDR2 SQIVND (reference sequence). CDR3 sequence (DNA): TGTGCCAGTAGTTTCGACTTTTTCACCGGGGAGCTGTTTTTT. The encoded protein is CASSFDFFTGELFF.

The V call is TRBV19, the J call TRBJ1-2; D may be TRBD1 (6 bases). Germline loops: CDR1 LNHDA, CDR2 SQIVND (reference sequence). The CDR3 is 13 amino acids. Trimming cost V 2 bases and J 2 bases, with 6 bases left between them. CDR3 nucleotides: TGTGCCAGTAGTATACAGGGGAACTATGGCTACACCTTC. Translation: CASSIQGNYGYTF.

The CDR3 coding sequence is TGTGCCAGCAGCCTGGGACAGCCTGAAGAGACCCAGTACTTC. Protein: CASSLGQPEETQYF. The chain employs TRBV11-2 and TRBJ2-5; 7 nucleotides agree with TRBD1. CDR1 is SGHAT, CDR2 FQNNGV, per germline. There are 14 residues in the CDR3. V was clipped by 5 bases and J by 3 bases; unmatched bases: 6.

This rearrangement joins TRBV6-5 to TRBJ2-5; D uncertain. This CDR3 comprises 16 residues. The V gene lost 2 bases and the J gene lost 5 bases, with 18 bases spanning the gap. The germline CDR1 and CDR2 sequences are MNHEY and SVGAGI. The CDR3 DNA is TGTGCCAGCAGTTACCGAGGCGAAGGTACCTACGAGACCCAGTACTTC. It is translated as CASSYRGEGTYETQYF.

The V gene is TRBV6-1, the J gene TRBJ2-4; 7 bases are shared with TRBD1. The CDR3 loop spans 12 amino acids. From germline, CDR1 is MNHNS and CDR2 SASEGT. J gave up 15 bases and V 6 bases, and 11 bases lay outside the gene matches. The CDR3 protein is CASRHDDRVTYF. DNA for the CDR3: TGTGCCAGCAGGCACGATGACAGGGTGACGTACTTC.

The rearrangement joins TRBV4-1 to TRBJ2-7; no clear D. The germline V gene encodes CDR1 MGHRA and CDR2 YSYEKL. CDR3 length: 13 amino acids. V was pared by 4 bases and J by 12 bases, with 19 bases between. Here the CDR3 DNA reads TGCGCCAGCAGCCTGAGCTTGTCCCAGAGGAGGTACTTC. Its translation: CASSLSLSQRRYF.

The DNA for the CDR3 is TGTGCCAGCAGTTTAGGCGGCAGGGGAGAGACCCAGTACTTC. Its translation is CASSLGGRGETQYF. The V and J genes are TRBV27 and TRBJ2-5; D is perhaps TRBD1 (6 bases). The CDR3 consists of 14 residues. V was shortened by 2 bases and J by 4 bases, with 11 bases between the two germline ends. Germline CDR1 MNHEY, CDR2 SMNVEV (reference sequence).

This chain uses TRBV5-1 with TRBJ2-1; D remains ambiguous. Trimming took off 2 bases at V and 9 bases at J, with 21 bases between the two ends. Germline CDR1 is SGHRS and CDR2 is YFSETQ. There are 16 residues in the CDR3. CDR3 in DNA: TGCGCCAGCAGCTTTTACACTACCCCCGGCCTCCGTGAGCAGTTCTTC. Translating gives CASSFYTTPGLREQFF.

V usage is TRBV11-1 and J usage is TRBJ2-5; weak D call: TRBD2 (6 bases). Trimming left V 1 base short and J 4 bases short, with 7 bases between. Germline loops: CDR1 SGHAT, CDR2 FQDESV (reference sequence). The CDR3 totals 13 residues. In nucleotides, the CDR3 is TGTGCCAGCAGCTTAGGGGGAGGAGAGACCCAGTACTTC. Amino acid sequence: CASSLGGGETQYF.

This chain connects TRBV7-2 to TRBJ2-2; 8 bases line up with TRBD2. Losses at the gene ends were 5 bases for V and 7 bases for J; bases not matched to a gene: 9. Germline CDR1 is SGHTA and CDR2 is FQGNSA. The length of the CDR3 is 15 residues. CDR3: CASSRSGGGSGELFF. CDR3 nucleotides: TGTGCCAGCAGCCGGAGCGGGGGAGGGAGCGGGGAGCTGTTTTTT.

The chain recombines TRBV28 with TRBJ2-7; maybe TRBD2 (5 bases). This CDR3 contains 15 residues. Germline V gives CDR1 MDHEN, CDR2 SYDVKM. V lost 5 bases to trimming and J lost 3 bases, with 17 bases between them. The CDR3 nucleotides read TGTGCCAGCAGTCCCATTGGGAGAGGGTACTACGAGCAGTACTTC. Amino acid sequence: CASSPIGRGYYEQYF. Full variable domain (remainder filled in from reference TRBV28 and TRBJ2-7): DVKVTQSSRYLVKRTGEKVFLECVQDMDHENMFWYRQDPGLGLRLIYFSYDVKMKEKGDIPEGYSVSREKKERFSLILESASTNQTSMYLCASSPIGRGYYEQYFGPGTRLTVT.